Given below is one T cell receptor (beta chain) in context. The J segment lost 4 bases and the V segment lost 11 bases, leaving 12 bases of the junction unmatched. The CDR3 has 14 residues. Looked up from germline, CDR1 is MDHEN and CDR2 is SYDVKM. The data derive from a study of blood T cell repertoires in COVID-19. TCRdb's copy holds only in-frame clones and misses some; the assay was immunoSEQ multiplex PCR. The data show 250,000 or so clones, with around 90% seen just once and approximately 1.3% held by the top ten. The clonotype comes from an elderly man with acute or convalescent COVID-19. What was sequenced was peripheral blood. The chain has TRBV28 and TRBJ2-7; 9 nucleotides agree with TRBD2. The DNA for the CDR3 is TGTGCCTGTACGAGGGTTAGCGGGAGATACGAGCAGTACTTC. Translation: CACTRVSGRYEQYF.